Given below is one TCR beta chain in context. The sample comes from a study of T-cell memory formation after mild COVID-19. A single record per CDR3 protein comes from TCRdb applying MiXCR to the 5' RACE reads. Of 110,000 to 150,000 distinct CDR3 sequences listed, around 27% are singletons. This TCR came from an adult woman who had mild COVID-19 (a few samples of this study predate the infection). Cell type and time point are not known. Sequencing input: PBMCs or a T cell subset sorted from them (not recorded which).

The CDR3 bases are TGCAGTGCTAGAGCCACTTTCACCTACAATGAGCAGTTCTTC. Amino acid sequence: CSARATFTYNEQFF. The V and J genes are TRBV20-1 and TRBJ2-1, with D uncertain. The CDR3 has 14 residues. CDR1 is DFQATT, CDR2 SNEGSKA, per germline (reference sequence). Trimming took 1 base from V and 2 from J, leaving 9 bases between them.